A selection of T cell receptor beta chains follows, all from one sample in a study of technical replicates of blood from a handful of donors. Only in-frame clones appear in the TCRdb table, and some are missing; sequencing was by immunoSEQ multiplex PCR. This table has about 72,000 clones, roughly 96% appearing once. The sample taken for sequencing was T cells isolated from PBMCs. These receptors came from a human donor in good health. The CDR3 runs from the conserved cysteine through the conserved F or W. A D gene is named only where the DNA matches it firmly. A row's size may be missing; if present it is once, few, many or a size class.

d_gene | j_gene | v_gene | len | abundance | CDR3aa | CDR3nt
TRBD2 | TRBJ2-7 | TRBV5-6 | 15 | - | CASSLSTSGTYEQYF | TGTGCCAGCAGCTTGAGTACTAGCGGAACCTACGAGCAGTACTTC
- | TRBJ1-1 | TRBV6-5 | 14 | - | CASSYHRVNTEAFF | TGTGCCAGCAGTTACCACAGGGTGAACACTGAAGCTTTCTTT
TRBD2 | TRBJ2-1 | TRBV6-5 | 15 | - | CASSLYRLAGEGEFF | TGTGCCAGCAGTCTTTACCGGTTGGCGGGAGAGGGCGAGTTCTTC
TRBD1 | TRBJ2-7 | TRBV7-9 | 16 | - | CASSGFQGASSYEQYF | TGTGCCAGCAGCGGTTTTCAGGGGGCCTCCTCCTACGAGCAGTACTTC
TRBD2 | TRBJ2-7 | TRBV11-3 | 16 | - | CASSLTTSGSPYEQYF | TGTGCCAGCAGCCTAACGACTAGCGGGAGTCCCTACGAGCAGTACTTC
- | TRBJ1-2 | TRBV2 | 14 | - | CASSSGQFYYGYTF | TGTGCCAGCAGTTCAGGACAATTCTACTATGGCTACACCTTC
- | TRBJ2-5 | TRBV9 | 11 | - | CASSTEETQYF | TGTGCCAGCAGCACAGAAGAGACCCAGTACTTC
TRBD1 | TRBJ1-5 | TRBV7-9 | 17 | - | CASSPLGTGGFVQPQHF | TGTGCCAGCAGCCCCCTTGGGACAGGGGGCTTCGTTCAGCCCCAGCATTTT
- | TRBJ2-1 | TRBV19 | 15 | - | CASSMRGLNYNEQFF | TGTGCCAGTAGTATGAGGGGACTGAACTACAATGAGCAGTTCTTC
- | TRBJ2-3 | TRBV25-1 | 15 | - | CASSEPGRATDTQYF | TGTGCCAGCAGTGAACCAGGCAGGGCCACAGATACGCAGTATTTT
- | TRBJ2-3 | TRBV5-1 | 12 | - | CASSLQGTTQYF | TGCGCCAGCAGCTTACAGGGCACTACGCAGTATTTT
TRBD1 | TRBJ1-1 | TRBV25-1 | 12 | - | CASIRTGERAFF | TGTGCCAGCATTAGGACAGGGGAGAGAGCTTTCTTT
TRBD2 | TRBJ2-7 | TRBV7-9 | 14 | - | CASSLELAGAEQYF | TGTGCCAGCAGCTTGGAACTAGCGGGAGCCGAGCAGTACTTC
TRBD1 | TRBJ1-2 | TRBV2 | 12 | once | CASVPGGYGYTF | TGTGCCAGCGTCCCAGGGGGCTATGGCTACACCTTC
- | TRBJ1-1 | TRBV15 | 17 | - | CATSSFPGGRMNTEAFF | TGTGCCACCAGCAGTTTTCCGGGGGGGAGGATGAACACTGAAGCTTTCTTT
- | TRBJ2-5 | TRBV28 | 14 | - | CASIGTALRETQYF | TGTGCCAGCATAGGGACTGCCTTGAGGGAGACCCAGTACTTC
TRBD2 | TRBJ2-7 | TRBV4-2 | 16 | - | CASSQGYTSGIYEQYF | TGTGCCAGCAGCCAAGGGTACACTAGCGGGATCTACGAGCAGTACTTC
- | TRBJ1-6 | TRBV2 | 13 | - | CASEDQGGSPLHF | TGTGCCAGCGAGGATCAGGGTGGTTCACCCCTCCACTTT
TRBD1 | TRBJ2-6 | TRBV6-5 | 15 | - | CASRVQGTGANVLTF | TGTGCCAGCAGGGTACAGGGGACTGGGGCCAACGTCCTGACTTTC
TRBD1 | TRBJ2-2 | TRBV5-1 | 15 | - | CASSHGTGNTGELFF | TGCGCCAGCTCCCATGGGACAGGGAACACCGGGGAGCTGTTTTTT
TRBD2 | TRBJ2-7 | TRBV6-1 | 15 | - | CASRTLAGGTYEQYF | TGTGCCAGCAGAACCCTAGCGGGAGGAACCTACGAGCAGTACTTC
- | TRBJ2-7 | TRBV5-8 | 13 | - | CASSPRDTYEQYF | TGTGCCAGCAGCCCCCGGGACACCTACGAGCAGTACTTC
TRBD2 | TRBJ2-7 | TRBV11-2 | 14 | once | CASSMGLAGDEQYF | TGTGCCAGCAGCATGGGACTAGCGGGAGACGAGCAGTACTTC
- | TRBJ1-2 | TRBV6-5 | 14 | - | CASSRTDRNYGYTF | TGTGCCAGCTCCCGGACAGATCGTAACTATGGCTACACCTTC
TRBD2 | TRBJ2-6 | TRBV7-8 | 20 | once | CASSRFQGLAGVSGANVLTF | TGTGCCAGCAGCAGATTCCAAGGACTAGCGGGGGTCTCTGGGGCCAACGTCCTGACTTTC
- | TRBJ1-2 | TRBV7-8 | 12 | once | CAGGPTNYGYTF | TGTGCCGGAGGGCCGACTAACTATGGCTACACCTTC
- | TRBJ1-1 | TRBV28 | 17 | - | CASRTGMGRTMNTEAFF | TGTGCCAGCCGTACGGGAATGGGGAGAACTATGAACACTGAAGCTTTCTTT
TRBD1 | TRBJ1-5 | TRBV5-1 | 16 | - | CASSLVQGGYGEPQHF | TGCGCCAGCAGCTTGGTGCAGGGGGGCTATGGGGAGCCCCAGCATTTT
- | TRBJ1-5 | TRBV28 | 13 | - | CASRAGVYQPQHF | TGTGCCAGCAGGGCAGGGGTTTATCAGCCCCAGCATTTT
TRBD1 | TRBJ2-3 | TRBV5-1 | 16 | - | CASSSVGTGPSDTQYF | TGCGCCAGCAGCTCCGTCGGGACAGGGCCGTCAGATACGCAGTATTTT
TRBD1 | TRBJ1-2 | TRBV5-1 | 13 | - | CASRGQANYGYTF | TGCGCCAGCAGGGGACAGGCCAACTATGGCTACACCTTC
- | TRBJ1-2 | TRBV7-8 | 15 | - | CASSPAGRLSGGYTF | TGTGCCAGCAGCCCAGCTGGGCGCCTTTCCGGTGGCTACACCTTC
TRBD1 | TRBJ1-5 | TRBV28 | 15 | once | CASSSGTALFQPQHF | TGTGCCAGCAGTTCCGGGACAGCTTTATTTCAGCCCCAGCATTTT
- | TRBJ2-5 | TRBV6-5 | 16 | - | CASSYSTEGDQETQYF | TGTGCCAGCAGTTACTCGACTGAAGGGGACCAAGAGACCCAGTACTTC
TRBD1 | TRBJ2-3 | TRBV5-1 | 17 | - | CASSLSTGGWNTDTQYF | TGCGCCAGCAGCTTAAGTACAGGGGGCTGGAACACAGATACGCAGTATTTT
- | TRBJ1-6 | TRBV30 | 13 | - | CAWNVGGASPLHF | TGTGCCTGGAACGTAGGGGGTGCGTCACCCCTCCACTTT
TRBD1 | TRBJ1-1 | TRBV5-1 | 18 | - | CASSLSPGTGIWNTEAFF | TGCGCCAGCAGCTTGAGTCCAGGGACAGGGATTTGGAACACTGAAGCTTTCTTT
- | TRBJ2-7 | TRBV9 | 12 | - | CASSVPGDEQYF | TGTGCCAGCAGCGTACCGGGGGACGAGCAGTACTTC
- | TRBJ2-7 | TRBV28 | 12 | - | CASSLGAYEQYF | TGTGCCAGCAGCCTAGGCGCCTACGAGCAGTACTTC
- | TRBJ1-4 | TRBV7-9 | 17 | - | CASSLSWEGQHNEKLFF | TGTGCCAGCAGCTTAAGCTGGGAGGGACAACATAATGAAAAACTGTTTTTT
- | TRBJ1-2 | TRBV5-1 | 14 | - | CASTRGDTNYGYTF | TGCGCCAGCACCCGAGGAGATACTAACTATGGCTACACCTTC
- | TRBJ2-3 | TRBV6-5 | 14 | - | CASSWRDSGDTQYF | TGTGCCAGCAGTTGGCGGGACAGCGGTGATACGCAGTATTTT
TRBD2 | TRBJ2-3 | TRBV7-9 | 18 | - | CASSLGFSGRGPTDTQYF | TGTGCCAGCAGCTTAGGCTTTAGCGGGAGGGGCCCCACAGATACGCAGTATTTT
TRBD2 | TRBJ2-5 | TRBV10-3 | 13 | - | CASSGRAQETQYF | TGTGCCAGTAGCGGGAGGGCCCAAGAGACCCAGTACTTC
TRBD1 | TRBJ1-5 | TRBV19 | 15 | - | CASSIRTGTNQPQHF | TGTGCCAGTAGTATTCGGACAGGAACTAATCAGCCCCAGCATTTT
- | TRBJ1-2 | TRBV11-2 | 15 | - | CASSFHREINYGYTF | TGTGCCAGCAGCTTCCACAGGGAGATTAACTATGGCTACACCTTC
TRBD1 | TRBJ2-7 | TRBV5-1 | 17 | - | CASSIPRAGQGIHEQYF | TGCGCCAGCAGTATACCCAGAGCGGGACAGGGGATCCACGAGCAGTACTTC
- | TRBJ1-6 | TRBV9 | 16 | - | CASTPGQPTYNSPLHF | TGTGCCAGCACCCCTGGACAGCCCACCTATAATTCACCCCTCCACTTT
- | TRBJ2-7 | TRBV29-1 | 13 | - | CSVRAGLAYEQYF | TGCAGCGTCCGGGCAGGGCTCGCCTACGAGCAGTACTTC
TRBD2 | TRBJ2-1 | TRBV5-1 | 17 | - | CASSWTIAGFGYNEQFF | TGCGCCAGCAGCTGGACGATAGCGGGATTCGGCTACAATGAGCAGTTCTTC
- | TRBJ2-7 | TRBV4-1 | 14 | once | CASSQENRWYEQYF | TGCGCCAGCAGCCAAGAGAACAGGTGGTACGAGCAGTACTTC